The TCR beta chain described here comes from a study of blood T cell repertoires in COVID-19 (dated by TCRdb to 2020 to 2022). For the wider study: The collaborator samples originated in the United States, Italy and Spain and spanned the acute and convalescent phases of COVID-19. Sample metadata almost always included a de-identified subject ID, COVID-19 status, age in years and sex. Subjects who had been exposed to COVID-19, were actively infected with it, or had recovered from it provided the deeply sampled blood TCRbeta repertoires that made up the dataset. The prospective study material was composed of cDNA or gDNA derived from T cells, B-cell-depleted T cells, or PBMCs. The samples were drawn from the first 160 participants of the ongoing ImmuneRACE study and from 1,200 or so subjects provided by 6 global collaborators. Where HLA class I and class II types were available, the types were taken from metadata supplied by the sample provider, not from assay-based typing. The repertoires were released in a freely available public database intended as a resource for research on the immune response to SARS-CoV-2.

Overall results and qualifications from the work: Clinical and demographic metadata were provided uncurated, with the amount varying by source and participant.

TCRbeta CDR3 regions were amplified from genomic DNA by means of the immunoSEQ Assay, a bias-controlled multiplex PCR. In the authors' own workflow: The number of nucleated cells in each sample was estimated by amplification of reference gene primers within the assay. Sequence reads were collapsed and filtered to measure the absolute abundance of every unique TCRbeta CDR3 rearrangement. Productive Simpson clonality was computed per sample as the square root of Simpson's diversity index over productive rearrangements. TCRdb obtained this table from immuneACCESS and retained in-frame rearrangements with V and J assigned. These tables miss some clones; where compared with another copy, unresolved V genes account for less than half of the shortfall, and the remainder is unexplained. The DNA was the basis for D and trimming; V, J and clone size are from that table. Within this sample are around 450,000 clones, with about nine tenths of them counted one time only. The biggest ten clones account for roughly 0.7% of the sample.

About this clone: Its specific antigen is unknown. The input lacks base qualities; no much larger clone sits a single base away.

Participants in the prospective study were enrolled through a virtual design, were aged roughly 18 to 100 years, and lived in roughly 25 United States geographic areas. Cohort assignment in the prospective study relied on participant-reported clinical history from a screening survey and a study questionnaire. Recovered participants in ImmuneRACE Cohort 3 were defined as having two consecutive negative NP/OP PCR tests, clearance from a healthcare professional, or resolution of symptoms. In the prospective study, mobile phlebotomists collected whole blood, serum and a nasopharyngeal or oropharyngeal swab from each participant. Prospective study participants could optionally give additional blood draws and questionnaires over a roughly 2-month period. Before DNA extraction, blood samples from the prospective study were shipped at room temperature or frozen. According to the germline V gene, CDR1 reads SNHLY and CDR2 reads FYNNEI. There are 16 amino acids in the CDR3, from cysteine to phenylalanine inclusive. The read is trimmed to its CDR3 DNA, 48 bases read in frame from base 1. After removal of 10 bases from V and 7 bases from J, the junction retains 21 bases not matched to a gene.

This chain joins TRBV2 to TRBJ2-5; a stretch of 7 junction bases matches TRBD2. What was sequenced was PBMCs or T cells enriched from blood (not recorded which). The sequence came from a woman aged 18-29 years who had recovered from COVID-19. Here is the DNA: TGTGCCACCGGACTAGATTTAGCCGGGATATCGGGGACCCAGTACTTC. Its translation is CATGLDLAGISGTQYF.